The text below deals with one TCR beta chain. Recruitment covered about 25 US areas and drew participants whose ages spanned roughly 18 to 100 years. Symptom resolution, clearance, or two negative PCRs marked donors in Cohort 3 as recovered. The data were obtained in a study of blood T cell repertoires in COVID-19. About the research overall: T cells, B-cell-depleted T cells, or PBMCs supplied cDNA or gDNA.

The CDR3 spans 12 residues. In germline, CDR1 is MGHDK, CDR2 SYGVNS. V was pared by 8 bases and J by 2 bases, with 9 bases between. Original handling: Counts of nucleated cells, estimated from reference gene primer amplification, were obtained. Produced via immunoSEQ multiplex PCR; TCRdb's table is partial and in-frame only. V and J calls and clone size are copied from that table; D and trimming were computed from the DNA. This sample has 150,000 to 200,000 clones, with around 84% found just once. This receptor was obtained from a woman aged 45-65 years who had recovered from COVID-19. What was sequenced was PBMCs or T cells enriched from blood (not recorded which). The chain couples TRBV25-1 to TRBJ1-1, with unresolved D. CDR3 sequence: CASGRTNTEAFF. Written as DNA, the CDR3 is TGTGCCAGCGGGCGAACCAACACTGAAGCTTTCTTT. The complete variable domain, with remaining parts taken from reference TRBV25-1 and TRBJ1-1, reads EADIYQTPRYLVIGTGKKITLECSQTMGHDKMYWYQQDPGMELHLIHYSYGVNSTEKGDLSSESTVSRIRTEHFPLTLESARPSHTSQYLCASGRTNTEAFFGQGTRLTVV.